The 29 T cell receptor beta chains in this list originate from one sample, sequenced in a study of T cell changes during pregnancy in multiple sclerosis. This table comes from immunoSEQ multiplex PCR, and its TCRdb copy is limited to in-frame clones, with some not included. The sample has over 50,000 clones; approximately 90% are singletons. The sequencing used CD4+ T cells from peripheral blood mononuclear cells, collected in the third trimester of pregnancy. The receptors stem from a female donor with multiple sclerosis, enrolled in a pregnancy study.

This CDR3 is CASSLAAHNEQFF. The DNA for the CDR3 is TGTGCCAGCAGCTTAGCGGCTCACAATGAGCAGTTCTTC. The chain has TRBV7-8 and TRBJ2-1, with D unresolved. The germline V and J ends were trimmed by 0 bases and 5 bases, with 5 bases remaining between them. CDR3 length: 13 amino acids. Germline V CDR1 and CDR2: SGHVS, FQNEAQ.

In its sample, this clone was seen once. This chain links TRBV5-4 with TRBJ2-1; 9 bases line up with TRBD1. The CDR3 totals 14 residues. The V and J ends lost 4 bases and 6 bases, in that order; junction bases with no gene match: 5. Germline CDR1 is SGHNT and CDR2 is YYREEE (reference sequence). The CDR3 sequence: CASSDKTGGNEQFF. CDR3 nucleotides: TGTGCCAGCAGCGACAAGACAGGGGGCAATGAGCAGTTCTTC.

The rearrangement uses TRBV9 and TRBJ2-2; 7 bases are a match to TRBD1. The ends lost 5 bases at V and 6 bases at J; junction bases unmatched: 10. Germline loops: CDR1 SGDLS, CDR2 YYNGEE. The CDR3 spans 15 residues. CDR3: CASRKGGAEAGELFF. The CDR3 region has the DNA TGTGCCAGCAGGAAAGGGGGCGCCGAGGCCGGGGAGCTGTTTTTT.

The chain carries TRBV7-9 and TRBJ2-3, with D maybe TRBD2 (6 bases). CDR1 is SEHNR, CDR2 FQNEAQ, per germline (reference sequence). Trimming pared 1 base from V and 8 bases from J, leaving 10 bases between. The CDR3 runs 13 residues. This CDR3 reads CASSLESGSTQYF. In DNA form, the CDR3 reads TGTGCCAGCAGCTTAGAATCCGGGAGTACGCAGTATTTT.

This chain uses TRBV6-4 with TRBJ1-5; D is ambiguous. V gave up 2 bases and J gave up 2 bases, with 7 bases separating them. The CDR3 consists of 14 residues. From germline, CDR1 is MRHNA and CDR2 SNTAGT. For the CDR3, the DNA is TGTGCCAGCAGTGACGAGGTGGGCAATCAGCCCCAGCATTTT. Its translation is CASSDEVGNQPQHF.

The genes are TRBV18 and TRBJ1-1; 9 bases align to TRBD1. This CDR3 comprises 15 residues. Germline V lookup: CDR1 KGHSH, CDR2 LQKENI. The J segment lost 1 base and the V segment lost 3 bases, leaving 3 bases of the junction unmatched. For the CDR3, the DNA is TGTGCCAGCTCACCCCGGGACAGGGAGAACACTGAAGCTTTCTTT. Translating it yields CASSPRDRENTEAFF.

The chain links TRBV11-2 to TRBJ2-5; 7 nucleotides agree with TRBD2. The CDR3 length is 16 residues. V was pared by 5 bases and J by 2 bases, with 11 bases of the junction left unmatched. CDR1 and CDR2 from the germline V gene are SGHAT and FQNNGV. In nucleotides, the CDR3 is TGTGCCAGCAGCCTGGGGGGGGATCCCCTGCAAGAGACCCAGTACTTC. Translation gives CASSLGGDPLQETQYF.

The V gene is TRBV7-9, the J gene TRBJ2-2; TRBD2 matches at 16 bases. V gave up 5 bases and J gave up 7 bases; unmatched junction bases: 7. The length of the CDR3 is 17 residues. Germline assignment: CDR1 SEHNR and CDR2 FQNEAQ (reference sequence). In DNA form, the CDR3 reads TGTGCCAGCAGCCCGGGACTAGCGGGGGGGCCGGACGGGGAGCTGTTTTTT. Its translation: CASSPGLAGGPDGELFF. Full variable domain (remainder filled in from reference TRBV7-9 and TRBJ2-2): DTGVSQNPRHKITKRGQNVTFRCDPISEHNRLYWYRQTLGQGPEFLTYFQNEAQLEKSRLLSDRFSAERPKGSFSTLEIQRTEQGDSAMYLCASSPGLAGGPDGELFFGEGSRLTVL.

CDR3 DNA sequence: TGTGCCAGCTCACCACCGGGACAGGGCTATGAAAAACTGTTTTTT. This encodes CASSPPGQGYEKLFF. The chain is built from TRBV18 and TRBJ1-4; 9 nucleotides align to TRBD1. V dropped 0 bases and J dropped 6; count of bases not matched to a gene: 2. Germline CDR1 and CDR2: KGHSH and LQKENI. CDR3 length equals 15 residues. The full variable domain, completed using reference TRBV18 and TRBJ1-4, is NAGVMQNPRHLVRRRGQEARLRCSPMKGHSHVYWYRQLPEEGLKFMVYLQKENIIDESGMPKERFSAEFPKEGPSILRIQQVVRGDSAAYFCASSPPGQGYEKLFFGSGTQLSVL.

V and J are TRBV11-2 and TRBJ2-7; a possible D gene is TRBD1 (6 bases). CDR3 size: 18 residues. Per the germline V gene, CDR1 is SGHAT and CDR2 is FQNNGV. V gave up 3 bases and J gave up 7 bases, with 28 bases separating them. CDR3 sequence reads: CASSFGTKRTGSLGEQYF. The CDR3 DNA follows: TGTGCCAGCAGCTTCGGTACTAAACGTACAGGGTCTTTAGGGGAGCAGTACTTC.

This chain joins TRBV6-5 and TRBJ2-3; 8 nucleotides line up with TRBD2. The CDR3 covers 15 residues. Germline V gene sequence: CDR1 MNHEY, CDR2 SVGAGI. Trimming took 3 bases from V and 6 from J; bases not matched to a gene: 8. CDR3 in amino acids: CASSYFAGGADTQYF. CDR3 bases: TGTGCCAGCAGTTATTTCGCGGGGGGAGCGGATACGCAGTATTTT.

This clone was recorded a few times. The rearrangement uses TRBV30 and TRBJ1-1; no firm D call. The CDR3 extends over 15 amino acids. The V gene lost 3 bases and the J gene lost 0 bases, with 14 bases spanning the gap. The germline CDR1 and CDR2 sequences are GTSNPN and SVGIG (reference sequence). CDR3 sequence (DNA): TGTGCCTGGAGCCCGGCGGGCAGCTTGAACACTGAAGCTTTCTTT. Amino acid sequence: CAWSPAGSLNTEAFF.

The rearrangement joins TRBV25-1 to TRBJ2-7, with 9 bases lining up with TRBD1. From germline, CDR1 is MGHDK and CDR2 SYGVNS. CDR3 length: 15 amino acids. V lost 4 bases, J lost 3 bases, and 7 bases stayed unmatched. The CDR3 bases are TGTGCCAGCAGTGCCCCCGGGACAGGGCTCTACGAGCAGTACTTC. This sequence encodes CASSAPGTGLYEQYF.

The chain uses TRBV30 and TRBJ2-2; 7 positions match TRBD1. The CDR3 covers 18 residues. The germline V gene encodes CDR1 GTSNPN and CDR2 SVGIG (reference sequence). The J segment lost 4 bases and the V segment lost 3 bases, leaving 17 bases of the junction unmatched. The CDR3 loop reads CAWRLTDRTEVGTGELFF. The CDR3 DNA is TGTGCCTGGAGACTAACGGACAGGACGGAGGTGGGCACCGGGGAGCTGTTTTTT.

This clone was found a few times. V is TRBV30 and J is TRBJ1-5, with TRBD1 matching over 11 bases. Trimming took 5 bases from V and 6 from J; bases not matched to a gene: 3. Germline V gene data show CDR1 as GTSNPN and CDR2 as SVGIG (reference sequence). The CDR3 spans 13 residues. The CDR3 DNA reads TGTGCCTGGGGACAGGGGGCGATTCAGCCCCAGCATTTT. Translation gives CAWGQGAIQPQHF.

This chain links TRBV9 with TRBJ2-1; TRBD2 is a possible D gene (6 bases). The germline gives CDR1 SGDLS, CDR2 YYNGEE. Deletions cut 5 bases from V and 1 base from J, with 16 bases between. The CDR3 runs to 16 residues. CDR3 residues: CASRPLGGTSYNEQFF. The CDR3 DNA follows: TGTGCCAGCAGGCCCTTGGGGGGAACATCCTACAATGAGCAGTTCTTC. Drawing the rest from reference TRBV9 and TRBJ2-1, the complete variable domain is DSGVTQTPKHLITATGQRVTLRCSPRSGDLSVYWYQQSLDQGLQFLIQYYNGEERAKGNILERFSAQQFPDLHSELNLSSLELGDSALYFCASRPLGGTSYNEQFFGPGTRLTVL.

The sample holds one count of this clone. This chain connects TRBV19 to TRBJ1-2; TRBD1 matches at 7 bases. V dropped 5 bases and J dropped 3; count of bases not matched to a gene: 6. The CDR3 loop spans 14 amino acids. The germline V gene encodes CDR1 LNHDA and CDR2 SQIVND (reference sequence). The CDR3 region is CASSLAGTDYGYTF. The CDR3 DNA sequence: TGTGCCAGTAGTTTAGCCGGGACAGACTATGGCTACACCTTC.

The J gene is TRBJ2-2, the V gene TRBV19; 7 bases agree with TRBD2. This CDR3 has 16 residues. With V trimmed by 4 bases and J by 6 bases, 11 bases remained unmatched. In germline, CDR1 is LNHDA, CDR2 SQIVND (reference sequence). This CDR3 is CASSSRRGDGSGELFF. DNA for the CDR3: TGTGCCAGTAGTAGCCGCCGGGGGGATGGGTCCGGGGAGCTGTTTTTT.

The chain couples TRBV18 to TRBJ1-2, with 7 bases identical to TRBD1. Looked up from germline, CDR1 is KGHSH and CDR2 is LQKENI. V lost 5 bases to trimming and J lost 7 bases; unmatched junction nucleotides: 7. This CDR3 is 13 amino acids long. CDR3 region: CASSATGYSGYTF. CDR3 DNA sequence: TGTGCCAGCTCAGCGACAGGGTATAGTGGCTACACCTTC.

The chain joins TRBV2 to TRBJ2-7; 9 bases are a match to TRBD2. V was clipped by 6 bases and J by 4 bases; unmatched bases: 13. Per the germline V gene, CDR1 is SNHLY and CDR2 is FYNNEI. The CDR3 loop spans 16 amino acids. CDR3 in amino acids: CASSPLGSGRRYEQYF. For the CDR3, the DNA is TGTGCCAGCAGCCCCTTGGGTAGCGGGAGACGGTACGAGCAGTACTTC.

In this sample, this clone turned up a few times. The CDR3 sequence: CAWSVPGTGNQPQHF. The CDR3 DNA sequence: TGTGCCTGGAGTGTACCCGGGACAGGCAATCAGCCCCAGCATTTT. V is TRBV30 and J is TRBJ1-5; 7 nucleotides agree with TRBD1. Germline CDR1 and CDR2: GTSNPN and SVGIG (reference sequence). The J segment lost 2 bases and the V segment lost 0 bases, leaving 4 bases of the junction unmatched. The CDR3 has 15 residues.

V is TRBV27 and J is TRBJ2-7, with D uncertain. Trimming removed 7 bases at V and 7 bases at J, with 8 bases between. Per germline, CDR1 MNHEY and CDR2 SMNVEV (reference sequence). This CDR3 has 10 amino acids. The CDR3: CASTRGEQYF. CDR3 sequence (DNA): TGTGCCAGCACGAGAGGTGAGCAGTACTTC.

This chain joins TRBV18 and TRBJ2-5, with 11 bases that match TRBD1. Germline V gene sequence: CDR1 KGHSH, CDR2 LQKENI. The V and J ends lost 6 bases and 0 bases, in that order; junction bases with no gene match: 3. The CDR3 extends over 15 amino acids. The CDR3 loop is CASSRDRGYQETQYF. CDR3 coding DNA: TGTGCCAGCTCCCGGGACAGGGGGTACCAAGAGACCCAGTACTTC.

CDR3 in DNA: TGTGCCAGCAGCTTATCGGTTGGGCGGGGCGGCACAGATACGCAGTATTTT. Translated: CASSLSVGRGGTDTQYF. The chain couples TRBV7-6 to TRBJ2-3; D possibly corresponds to TRBD2 (6 bases). The germline CDR1 and CDR2 sequences are SGHVS and FNYEAQ. The V and J ends lost 2 bases and 1 base respectively, with 16 bases between them. The CDR3 runs 17 residues.

This rearrangement joins TRBV11-2 to TRBJ1-2; 10 positions agree with TRBD1. Germline values: CDR1 SGHAT, CDR2 FQNNGV. The CDR3 runs to 16 residues. Trimming at V came to 6 bases and at J to 2 bases, leaving 9 bases not matched to a gene. CDR3 residues: CASRGLTGQGNYGYTF. The CDR3 nucleotides read TGTGCCAGCAGGGGACTTACGGGACAGGGGAACTATGGCTACACCTTC.

This clone was picked up one time. The chain couples TRBV27 to TRBJ1-1; D is possibly TRBD1 (6 bases). The CDR3 is 13 amino acids. Trimming cost V 3 bases and J 4 bases, with 9 bases left between them. Germline-derived CDR1 and CDR2 are MNHEY and SMNVEV (reference sequence). CDR3 nucleotides: TGTGCCAGCAGTTTGAGGGGGAGCACTGAAGCTTTCTTT. It specifies CASSLRGSTEAFF.

The V gene is TRBV5-1, the J gene TRBJ2-1; D might be TRBD1 (6 bases). Germline lookup yields CDR1 SGHRS and CDR2 YFSETQ. The CDR3 sequence is 14 residues long. V lost 3 bases and J 5 bases, leaving 12 bases between the germline ends. CDR3: CASSWGLADNEQFF. The CDR3 nucleotides read TGCGCCAGCAGCTGGGGGCTAGCCGACAATGAGCAGTTCTTC.

The chain links TRBV7-6 to TRBJ1-3; D is uncertain. With 2 bases removed from V and 0 bases from J, the gap between germline ends came to 8 bases. The germline V gene encodes CDR1 SGHVS and CDR2 FNYEAQ. This CDR3 comprises 15 residues. CDR3 loop: CASSLWASSGNTIYF. Written as DNA, the CDR3 is TGTGCCAGCAGCTTATGGGCGAGCTCTGGAAACACCATATATTTT.

This clone was observed a single time. This chain links TRBV30 with TRBJ2-1; D is perhaps TRBD2 (6 bases). CDR3 length: 15 amino acids. Trimming removed 4 bases from V and 7 bases from J, with 20 bases in between. CDR1 and CDR2 (germline): GTSNPN, SVGIG (reference sequence). DNA of the CDR3: TGTGCCTGGATTCGTGGGGGGATCCGGGAGAATGAGCAGTTCTTC. Residues: CAWIRGGIRENEQFF.